The 5 T cell receptor beta chains listed next were all sequenced from one sample in a study of radiation and T cells in renal cell carcinoma. Treatment: treatment-naive control, cytoreductive nephrectomy. The assay was immunoSEQ multiplex PCR, and TCRdb's table has in-frame clones only and misses some. Of 15,000 to 20,000 clones in the sample, approximately 56% are singletons; the top ten hold roughly 8.7%. The source was tumor tissue, collected from a patient whose treatment was nephrectomy without radiotherapy. These receptors came from a man between 40 and 49 years old with renal cell carcinoma.

Worth noting for this clone: The identical CDR3 is also encoded by other nucleotide sequences in the sample. The chain uses TRBV23-1 and TRBJ2-6; 7 nucleotides agree with TRBD1. TRBV23-1 is placed among ORFs of uncertain function. The CDR3 loop spans 17 amino acids. V trimming: 1 base; J trimming: 0 bases; junction bases outside the gene matches: 3. CDR3 nucleotide sequence: TGCGCCAGCAGTCAATGGACAGGCCTCTCTGGGGCCAACGTCCTGACTTTC. The encoded protein is CASSQWTGLSGANVLTF.

This clone was recorded a few times. V gene TRBV5-1 combines with J gene TRBJ1-1; D is possibly TRBD1 (5 bases). Trimming removed 4 bases from V and 1 base from J, with 8 bases in between. The length of the CDR3 is 13 residues. Germline V gene data show CDR1 as SGHRS and CDR2 as YFSETQ. The CDR3 here is CASSRGQNTEAFF. In nucleotides, the CDR3 is TGCGCCAGCAGCCGTGGACAGAACACTGAAGCTTTCTTT.

This clone came up a few times. V gene TRBV29-1 combines with J gene TRBJ2-7; D is tentatively TRBD1 or TRBD2 (5 bases each). CDR1 SQVTM and CDR2 ANQGSEA come from the germline V gene. CDR3 length equals 15 residues. With 1 base removed from V and 0 bases from J, the gap between germline ends came to 13 bases. For the CDR3, the DNA is TGCAGCGTTGAAGCGCCGGGGCTAAGCTCCTACGAGCAGTACTTC. Amino acids: CSVEAPGLSSYEQYF.

This clone counts as medium-sized. V gene TRBV7-9 combines with J gene TRBJ2-2; 8 nucleotides match TRBD1. Germline-derived CDR1 and CDR2 are SEHNR and FQNEAQ (reference sequence). Trimming removed 4 bases from V and 3 bases from J; junction bases left unmatched: 7. This CDR3 is 16 amino acids long. The CDR3 region is CASSSGQGFYTGELFF. The CDR3 nucleotides are TGTGCCAGCAGCTCCGGACAGGGTTTTTACACCGGGGAGCTGTTTTTT.

V is TRBV5-1 and J is TRBJ2-3; 7 bases fit TRBD1. V gave up 1 base and J gave up 5 bases; unmatched junction bases: 7. Germline CDR1 is SGHRS and CDR2 is YFSETQ. The CDR3 covers 15 residues. CDR3 DNA: TGCGCCAGCAGCTTGAAGGGGGCGCATGGAGATACGCAGTATTTT. Amino acids: CASSLKGAHGDTQYF. The entire variable domain, with the rest obtained from reference TRBV5-1 and TRBJ2-3, is as follows: KAGVTQTPRYLIKTRGQQVTLSCSPISGHRSVSWYQQTPGQGLQFLFEYFSETQRNKGNFPGRFSGRQFSNSRSEMNVSTLELGDSALYLCASSLKGAHGDTQYFGPGTRLTVL.